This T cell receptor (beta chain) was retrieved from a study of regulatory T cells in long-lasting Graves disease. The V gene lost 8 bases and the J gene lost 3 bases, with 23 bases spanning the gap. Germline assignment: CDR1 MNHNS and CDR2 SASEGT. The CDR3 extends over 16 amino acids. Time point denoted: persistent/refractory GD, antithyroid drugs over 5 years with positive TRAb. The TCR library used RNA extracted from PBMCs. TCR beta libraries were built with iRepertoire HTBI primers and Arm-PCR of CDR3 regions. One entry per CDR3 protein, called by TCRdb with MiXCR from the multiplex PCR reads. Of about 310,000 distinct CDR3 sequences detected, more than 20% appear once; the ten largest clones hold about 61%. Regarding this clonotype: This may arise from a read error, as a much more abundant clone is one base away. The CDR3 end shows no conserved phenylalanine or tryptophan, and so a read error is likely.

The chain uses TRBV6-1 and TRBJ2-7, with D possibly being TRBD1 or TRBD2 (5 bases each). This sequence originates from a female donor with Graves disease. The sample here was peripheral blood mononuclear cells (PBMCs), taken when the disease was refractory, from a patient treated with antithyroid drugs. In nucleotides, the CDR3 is TGTGCCAGCCTCCCGTGGGGAGAGAGGGGAGACTACGAGCAGTACCTC. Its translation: CASLPWGERGDYEQYL.